This record covers a single TCR beta chain. The data stem from a study of early T cells in non-severe SARS-CoV-2 infection. For the study at large: Sequencing was performed on bulk RNA from unsorted whole blood, leaving chains unpaired.

The V and J ends lost 5 bases and 0 bases respectively, with 11 bases between them. There are 15 residues in the CDR3. Germline CDR1 and CDR2: PRHDT and FYEKMQ (reference sequence). The library protocol tagged individual cDNA molecules with unique molecular identifiers. Each CDR3 protein gets one entry after TCRdb re-called the 5' RACE reads with MiXCR. Of 50,000 to 60,000 distinct CDR3 sequences listed, under 11% are singletons. This chain joins TRBV13 and TRBJ1-3, with D unresolved. The clonotype comes from an adult who was a healthcare worker with PCR-confirmed SARS-CoV-2 infection or an uninfected control (not recorded which). The sample taken for sequencing was whole blood. CDR3 nucleotides: TGTGCCAGCAGCCTGGATATGAGCTCTGGAAACACCATATATTTT. Protein product: CASSLDMSSGNTIYF.